This TCR beta chain was sequenced in a study of T cells after yellow fever vaccination. Study information: Fractions containing few cells were prepared with SMART-Seq v4 Ultra Low Input. Whole-study findings and limits: Weaker, the secondary response had a peak occurring faster, on day 5 versus 15.

The germline gives CDR1 MNHEY, CDR2 SVGAGI. Germline trimming cut 0 bases from V and 2 bases from J; bases unmatched to any gene: 14. The CDR3 has 20 residues. Generation of TCR cDNA used 5'RACE template switching (which added a universal primer site and UMIs). From the 5' RACE reads, TCRdb called clonotypes with MiXCR, one entry per CDR3 protein. The table records about 26,000 distinct CDR3 sequences, 4.5% of them present only once. V is TRBV6-5 and J is TRBJ2-5, with TRBD1 matching over 11 bases. The receptor's source is a man aged 18 to 29 who received the YFV17D yellow fever vaccine. Source: PBMCs, either bulk or a sorted T-cell subset (CD4+, CD8+, memory, or dextramer-sorted; not recorded which), taken on the day of the yellow fever booster vaccination. As DNA, the CDR3 is TGTGCCAGCAGTTACTCCCGGGACAGGGGGGCCTGGAGATCACAAGAGACCCAGTACTTC. Amino acids: CASSYSRDRGAWRSQETQYF.